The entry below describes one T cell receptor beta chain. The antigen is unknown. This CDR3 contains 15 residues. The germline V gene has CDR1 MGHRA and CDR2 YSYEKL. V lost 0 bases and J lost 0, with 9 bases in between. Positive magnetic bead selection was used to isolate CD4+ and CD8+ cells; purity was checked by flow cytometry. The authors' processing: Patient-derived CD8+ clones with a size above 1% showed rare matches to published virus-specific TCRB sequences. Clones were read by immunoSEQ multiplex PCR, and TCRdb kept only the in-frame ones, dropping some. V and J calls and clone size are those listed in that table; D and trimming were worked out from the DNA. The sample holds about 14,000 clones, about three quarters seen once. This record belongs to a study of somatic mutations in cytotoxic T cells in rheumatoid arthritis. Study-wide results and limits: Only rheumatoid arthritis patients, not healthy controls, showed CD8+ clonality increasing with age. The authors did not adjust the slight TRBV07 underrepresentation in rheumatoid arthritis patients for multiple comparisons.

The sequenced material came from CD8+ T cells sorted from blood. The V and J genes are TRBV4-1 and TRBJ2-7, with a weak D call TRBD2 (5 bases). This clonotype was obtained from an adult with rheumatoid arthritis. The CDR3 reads CASSQESGNSYEQYF. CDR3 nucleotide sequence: TGCGCCAGCAGCCAAGAGTCCGGGAACTCCTACGAGCAGTACTTC.